The 23 T cell receptor beta chains below come from one sample, sequenced in a study of regulatory T cells in long-lasting Graves disease. Assembly of TCR beta libraries relied on iRepertoire HTBI primers together with Arm-PCR of CDR3 regions. TCRdb used MiXCR to reprocess the multiplex PCR reads, holding one entry per CDR3 protein. The sample has 200,000 to 300,000 distinct CDR3 sequences; 20% to 25% are singletons. Indicated time point: newly diagnosed GD, antithyroid drugs for less than 3 months. The TCR library was prepared using RNA isolated from PBMCs. Source: peripheral blood mononuclear cells (PBMCs), taken at new diagnosis, from a patient treated with antithyroid drugs. Every receptor here comes from a female donor with Graves disease.

Comments on this clonotype: A much larger clone sits a single nucleotide away, making a read error possible. V usage is TRBV20-1 and J usage is TRBJ2-3, with 9 bases fitting TRBD2. Germline V gives CDR1 DFQATT, CDR2 SNEGSKA (reference sequence). The CDR3 spans 17 residues. The DNA for the CDR3 is TGCAGTGCTACCTTAACTCTAGCGGGGATGAGCACAGATGCGCAGTATTTT. This sequence encodes CSATLTLAGMSTDAQYF.

This clonotype was picked up many times. The rearrangement links TRBV30 to TRBJ2-1, with 7 bases matching TRBD1. With 2 bases clipped from V and 16 bases from J, the junction kept 11 bases outside the gene matches. There are 12 residues in the CDR3. The germline V gene has CDR1 GTSNPN and CDR2 SVGIG (reference sequence). For the CDR3, the DNA is TGTGCCTGGAGTTACCGACAGGGCGATATATTCTTC. Residues: CAWSYRQGDIFF.

Concerning this clonotype: This could be a read error, since a much larger clone is one nucleotide away. This likely comes from a read error, as the CDR3 has no conserved phenylalanine or tryptophan at its end. The rearrangement uses TRBV13 and TRBJ2-5; D might be TRBD2 (5 bases). Per the germline V gene, CDR1 is PRHDT and CDR2 is FYEKMQ (reference sequence). The germline V and J ends were trimmed by 4 bases and 7 bases, with 13 bases remaining between them. This CDR3 has 13 residues. The CDR3 region is CASSSRDSGTQYL. The CDR3 region has the DNA TGTGCCAGCAGCTCTCGGGATTCTGGGACCCAGTACCTC.

This clonotype was counted ten times or more. The chain employs TRBV2 and TRBJ2-5; D is perhaps TRBD1 (6 bases). CDR3 length equals 15 residues. Deletions cut 3 bases from V and 0 bases from J, with 11 bases between. In germline, CDR1 is SNHLY, CDR2 FYNNEI. CDR3 in amino acids: CASSEQGNHQETQYF. The CDR3 DNA reads TGTGCCAGCAGTGAGCAGGGGAATCACCAAGAGACCCAGTACTTC.

This clonotype showed up just a few times. The chain has TRBV20-1 and TRBJ2-2, with D perhaps matching TRBD1 (7 bases). V shed 5 bases and J shed 8 bases, with 24 bases lying between them. This CDR3 is 16 amino acids long. Germline lookup yields CDR1 DFQATT and CDR2 SNEGSKA (reference sequence). The CDR3 here is CSAYRARAGGLGELFF. CDR3 bases: TGCAGTGCTTACCGCGCCCGGGCAGGGGGGTTAGGGGAGCTGTTTTTT.

The CDR3 sequence is CSARSRVGEDYGYTF. As DNA, the CDR3 is TGCAGTGCTAGATCTAGGGTTGGGGAGGACTATGGCTACACCTTC. The V and J genes are TRBV20-1 and TRBJ1-2; no firm D call. The CDR3 runs 15 residues. Trimming left V 2 bases short and J 3 bases short, with 16 bases between. The V gene's germline CDR1 is DFQATT and CDR2 SNEGSKA (reference sequence).

This rearrangement joins TRBV6-9 to TRBJ1-1; no firm D call. The germline gives CDR1 MNHGY, CDR2 SVAAGI. The length of the CDR3 is 14 residues. The germline V and J ends were trimmed by 3 bases and 0 bases, with 8 bases remaining between them. This chain's CDR3 is CASSYGRLNTEAFF. In DNA form, the CDR3 reads TGTGCCAGCAGTTACGGTCGGTTGAACACTGAAGCTTTCTTT.

Ten or more counts support this clonotype. This chain joins TRBV9 and TRBJ2-3; the match to TRBD2 covers 11 bases. Trimming cost V 5 bases and J 4 bases; bases outside gene matches: 9. The CDR3 runs to 16 residues. Germline V gene lookup returns CDR1 SGDLS and CDR2 YYNGEE. The CDR3 DNA follows: TGTGCCAGCAGTTTGACTAGCGGGGAGAGGGCAGATACGCAGTATTTT. The encoded protein is CASSLTSGERADTQYF.

This chain joins TRBV5-1 and TRBJ2-5; either TRBD1 or TRBD2 may supply D (7 bases each). Looked up from germline, CDR1 is SGHRS and CDR2 is YFSETQ. This CDR3 region has 16 residues. V dropped 4 bases and J dropped 3 bases, with 19 bases sitting between them. The CDR3 region is CASSRPQGGVEETQYF. In nucleotides, the CDR3 is TGCGCCAGCAGCCGTCCCCAGGGGGGGGTTGAAGAGACCCAGTACTTC.

This clonotype was seen at least ten times. The CDR3 DNA is TGTGCCAGCAGTTTAGGAAGTCTTCAGCCCCAGCATTTT. Translation gives CASSLGSLQPQHF. The chain combines TRBV12-3 or TRBV12-4 with TRBJ1-5, with D hard to call. This CDR3 is 13 amino acids long. Trimming shortened V by 1 base and J by 6 bases, and 7 bases separated the two germline ends.

This clonotype occurred many times. The J gene is TRBJ2-5, the V gene TRBV12-3 or TRBV12-4; 7 nucleotides line up with TRBD2. The CDR3 runs to 15 residues. V shed 4 bases, J shed 0 bases, and the junction held 5 bases outside the gene matches. CDR3 loop: CASSSLGGNQETQYF. The CDR3 DNA follows: TGTGCCAGCAGTTCGCTGGGGGGGAACCAAGAGACCCAGTACTTC.

This clonotype was detected ten times or more. The genes are TRBV2 and TRBJ2-3; 8 bases are shared with TRBD2. Losses at the gene ends were 6 bases for V and 2 bases for J; bases not matched to a gene: 7. The germline V gene has CDR1 SNHLY and CDR2 FYNNEI. The CDR3 is made up of 15 amino acids. The CDR3 coding sequence is TGTGCCAGCAGGCTACTAGCGGCCCACACAGATACGCAGTATTTT. It encodes CASRLLAAHTDTQYF.

Comment on this clonotype: This sequence is one base from a far larger clone and is likely a read error. This rearrangement joins TRBV6-2 or TRBV6-3 to TRBJ2-7, with D unresolved. Trimming left V 2 bases short and J 2 bases short, with 13 bases between. The germline V gene has CDR1 MNHEY and CDR2 SVGEGT. The CDR3 runs 15 residues. The CDR3 nucleotides are TGTGCCAGCAGTTACCCGCAGACTGATACCTACGAGCAGTACTTC. The encoded protein is CASSYPQTDTYEQYF.

V gene TRBV28 combines with J gene TRBJ2-7; D is possibly TRBD1 or TRBD2 (7 bases each). CDR1 and CDR2 from the germline V gene are MDHEN and SYDVKM. The CDR3 has 15 residues. V was shortened by 4 bases and J by 3 bases, with 16 bases between the two germline ends. The chain's CDR3 is CASSSQGGGNYEQYF. The CDR3 DNA sequence: TGTGCCAGCAGTTCCCAGGGGGGGGGGAACTACGAGCAGTACTTC.

The gene calls are TRBV2 and TRBJ2-7; D is perhaps TRBD1 or TRBD2 (5 bases each). V was cut by 6 bases and J by 2 bases, with 14 bases left in between. CDR1 is SNHLY, CDR2 FYNNEI, per germline. This CDR3 spans 14 amino acids. The CDR3, as DNA: TGTGCCAGCAGGTCCGGGACCGCTGCCTACGAGCAGTACTTC. Its translation: CASRSGTAAYEQYF.

This clonotype was seen at least ten times. This rearrangement joins TRBV7-2 to TRBJ1-2; unclear D gene. CDR3 length: 12 amino acids. The germline CDR1 and CDR2 sequences are SGHTA and FQGNSA. The V gene lost 0 bases and the J gene lost 4 bases, with 3 bases spanning the gap. For the CDR3, the DNA is TGTGCCAGCAGCTTAGCCCTCTATGGCTACACCTTC. Protein sequence: CASSLALYGYTF.

This clonotype was counted at least ten times. The chain is built from TRBV5-1 and TRBJ2-1; 12 bases are a match to TRBD2. The CDR3 has 18 amino acids. Per the germline V gene, CDR1 is SGHRS and CDR2 is YFSETQ. Trimming removed 0 bases from V and 2 bases from J; junction bases left unmatched: 6. CDR3 coding DNA: TGCGCCAGCAGCTTGGGGCTAGCGGGAGGGGGGACCTACAATGAGCAGTTCTTC. As protein: CASSLGLAGGGTYNEQFF.

In its sample, this clonotype was seen many times. This chain connects TRBV11-3 to TRBJ2-1, with 8 bases fitting TRBD1. V trimming: 1 base; J trimming: 6 bases; junction bases outside the gene matches: 5. The CDR3 has 15 residues. Looked up from germline, CDR1 is SGHNT and CDR2 is YENEEA. The CDR3 DNA sequence: TGTGCCAGCAGCTTAGGAGGACAGGGTTCCAATGAGCAGTTCTTC. Amino acid sequence: CASSLGGQGSNEQFF. The full variable domain, in which reference TRBV11-3 and TRBJ2-1 provide the parts outside the CDR3, is EAGVVQSPRYKIIEKKQPVAFWCNPISGHNTLYWYLQNLGQGPELLIRYENEEAVDDSQLPKDRFSAERLKGVDSTLKIQPAELGDSAVYLCASSLGGQGSNEQFFGPGTRLTVL.

Many counts were recorded for this clonotype. This rearrangement joins TRBV7-2 to TRBJ2-4; 7 nucleotides line up with TRBD1. The V gene end was trimmed by 1 base and the J gene end by 4 bases; junction bases not matched to a gene: 4. This CDR3 has 15 residues. Germline lookup yields CDR1 SGHTA and CDR2 FQGNSA. CDR3 sequence reads: CASSLETGPKNIQYF. The CDR3 nucleotides read TGTGCCAGCAGCTTAGAGACAGGGCCTAAAAACATTCAGTACTTC.

V gene TRBV5-4 combines with J gene TRBJ1-5; 7 bases are a match to TRBD1. CDR3 length equals 14 residues. V was pared by 4 bases and J by 3 bases, with 4 bases of the junction left unmatched. Germline V CDR1 and CDR2: SGHNT, YYREEE (reference sequence). The CDR3: CASSTGQDNQPQHF. The CDR3 DNA sequence: TGTGCCAGCAGCACTGGACAGGACAATCAGCCCCAGCATTTT.

This clonotype was observed a handful of times. This chain uses TRBV5-4 with TRBJ2-1; D unresolved. Germline V lookup: CDR1 SGHNT, CDR2 YYREEE (reference sequence). The V end lost 6 bases, the J end lost 5 bases, and 9 bases lay between the germline ends. CDR3 size: 12 residues. The CDR3 region has the DNA TGTGCCAGCACCCTAGGGAACAATGAGCAGTTCTTC. It translates to CASTLGNNEQFF. Filled out from reference TRBV5-4 and TRBJ2-1, the complete variable domain reads ETGVTQSPTHLIKTRGQQVTLRCSSQSGHNTVSWYQQALGQGPQFIFQYYREEENGRGNFPPRFSGLQFPNYSSELNVNALELDDSALYLCASTLGNNEQFFGPGTRLTVL.

This clonotype came up many times. The chain couples TRBV7-8 to TRBJ2-7; TRBD1 agrees at 7 bases. Trimming took 0 bases from V and 2 from J; bases not matched to a gene: 7. The CDR3 is 16 amino acids. Germline V gene sequence: CDR1 SGHVS, CDR2 FQNEAQ. CDR3 sequence (DNA): TGTGCCAGCAGCTTAGCGGAGGACAGGAGCGCCTACGAGCAGTACTTC. Its translation is CASSLAEDRSAYEQYF. Using reference TRBV7-8 and TRBJ2-7 for the parts outside the CDR3, the full variable domain is GAGVSQSPRYKVAKRGQDVALRCDPISGHVSLFWYQQALGQGPEFLTYFQNEAQLDKSGLPSDRFFAERPEGSVSTLKIQRTQQEDSAVYLCASSLAEDRSAYEQYFGPGTRLTVT.

This clonotype occurred many times. The rearrangement uses TRBV29-1 and TRBJ1-4; D is unresolved. Germline V gene data show CDR1 as SQVTM and CDR2 as ANQGSEA. The V and J ends lost 6 bases and 7 bases respectively, with 15 bases between them. The CDR3 covers 13 residues. The CDR3 coding sequence is TGCAGCGTGGGGTTCTCGGGAGGTGAAAAACTGTTTTTT. It is translated as CSVGFSGGEKLFF.